Listed here are 15 T cell receptor beta chains from one sample, sequenced in a study of CD8 T cells in ankylosing spondylitis. Study results and caveats: There was a TCR beta motif, made of eight highly homologous variants, that appeared characteristic of ankylosing spondylitis blood.

The antigens for these receptors are not known. TCRdb re-called the 5' RACE reads with MiXCR, one entry per CDR3 protein. The table records some 330,000 distinct CDR3 sequences, roughly 8% of them present only once. Specimen: blood, either unsorted or a sorted T cell fraction (not recorded which). Receptors were obtained from a male donor with ankylosing spondylitis.

V gene TRBV6-2 or TRBV6-3 combines with J gene TRBJ1-6; D is unresolved. Per the germline V gene, CDR1 is MNHEY and CDR2 is SVGEGT. V lost 4 bases to trimming and J lost 9 bases, with 10 bases between them. The CDR3 consists of 13 residues. CDR3 sequence reads: CASSFQNRSPLHF. CDR3 coding DNA: TGTGCCAGCAGTTTCCAAAATCGTTCACCCCTCCACTTT.

In this sample, this clonotype turned up many times. This chain links TRBV9 with TRBJ2-2; D gene ambiguous. V lost 4 bases and J lost 6, with 13 bases in between. CDR3 size: 14 residues. CDR1 is SGDLS and CDR2 is YYNGEE in the germline V gene. Written as DNA, the CDR3 is TGTGCCAGCAGCCTTAACTCCTGGGCCGGGGAGCTGTTTTTT. Translating gives CASSLNSWAGELFF.

The gene calls are TRBV29-1 and TRBJ1-2; D gene unclear. Germline V CDR1 and CDR2: SQVTM, ANQGSEA. The CDR3 sequence is 11 residues long. Trimming took off 6 bases at V and 4 bases at J, with 9 bases between the two ends. The CDR3 loop is CSVTTGYGYTF. The DNA for the CDR3 is TGCAGCGTCACGACGGGCTATGGCTACACCTTC.

The table lists this clonotype with many counts. The chain has TRBV29-1 and TRBJ2-7, with 10 bases fitting TRBD1. The CDR3 extends over 14 amino acids. The germline CDR1 and CDR2 sequences are SQVTM and ANQGSEA. V shed 6 bases and J 2 bases; nucleotides not matched to a gene: 7. The CDR3 nucleotides read TGCAGCGTCAAACGGGACAGGGGCCCCTACGAGCAGTACTTC. Translated, it gives CSVKRDRGPYEQYF.

The gene calls are TRBV6-1 and TRBJ1-5, with D unclear. V shed 4 bases and J shed 6 bases, with 10 bases lying between them. Germline V gene data show CDR1 as MNHNS and CDR2 as SASEGT. The CDR3 is 13 residues long. DNA of the CDR3: TGTGCCAGCAGTGCAACAATAAGTCAGCCCCAGCATTTT. Protein: CASSATISQPQHF.

This clonotype turned up a few times. V is TRBV12-3 or TRBV12-4 and J is TRBJ2-7, with 13 bases that match TRBD2. V trimming: 4 bases; J trimming: 2 bases; junction bases outside the gene matches: 8. The CDR3 sequence is 17 residues long. This CDR3 reads CASSSRPGTSGTYEQYF. The CDR3 DNA is TGTGCCAGCAGTTCCCGTCCCGGGACTAGCGGGACCTACGAGCAGTACTTC.

This clonotype came up many times. The rearrangement uses TRBV9 and TRBJ1-5; possible D gene TRBD1, 5 bases. V gave up 0 bases and J gave up 8 bases, with 12 bases separating them. This CDR3 has 14 residues. CDR1 and CDR2 (germline): SGDLS, YYNGEE. The CDR3: CASSVDAGREPQHF. As DNA, the CDR3 is TGTGCCAGCAGCGTAGATGCGGGACGGGAGCCCCAGCATTTT.

The V call is TRBV2, the J call TRBJ2-3; TRBD2 is a possible D gene (6 bases). Trimming left V 7 bases short and J 6 bases short, with 14 bases between. The CDR3 spans 13 residues. Germline assignment: CDR1 SNHLY and CDR2 FYNNEI. Written as DNA, the CDR3 is TGTGCCAGCATTTCCGGGAGTGGCGATACGCAGTATTTT. This sequence encodes CASISGSGDTQYF. Full variable domain (outside the CDR3, taken from reference TRBV2 and TRBJ2-3): EPEVTQTPSHQVTQMGQEVILRCVPISNHLYFYWYRQILGQKVEFLVSFYNNEISEKSEIFDDQFSVERPDGSNFTLKIRSTKLEDSAMYFCASISGSGDTQYFGPGTRLTVL.

The V call is TRBV29-1, the J call TRBJ2-3; 10 nucleotides align to TRBD2. CDR3 size: 17 residues. Looked up from germline, CDR1 is SQVTM and CDR2 is ANQGSEA. The trim removed 5 bases at V and 1 base at J, leaving 12 bases unmatched. The CDR3 here is CSVRTSGGRLGTDTQYF. The CDR3 DNA follows: TGCAGCGTTAGGACTAGCGGCGGGAGATTGGGCACAGATACGCAGTATTTT.

This clonotype was counted between two and nine times. V usage is TRBV9 and J usage is TRBJ1-4; tentatively, D is TRBD1 (5 bases). The germline V gene has CDR1 SGDLS and CDR2 YYNGEE. The CDR3 totals 15 residues. V lost 3 bases to trimming and J lost 4 bases, with 13 bases between them. CDR3 bases: TGTGCCAGCAGCGCCCAGGGACTCGGTAATGAAAAACTGTTTTTT. Translated, it gives CASSAQGLGNEKLFF.

Points on this clonotype: A much larger clone lies a single base off, so this may be a read error. The CDR3 does not end in the conserved phenylalanine or tryptophan, so this is likely a read error. This chain uses TRBV12-3 or TRBV12-4 with TRBJ1-5; a possible D gene is TRBD1 (6 bases). The CDR3 totals 15 residues. With 6 bases removed from V and 2 bases from J, the gap between germline ends came to 14 bases. The CDR3 nucleotides are TGTGCCAGCAGCCCCGACAGGCTGGGCAATCAGCCCCAGCATCTT. Translated: CASSPDRLGNQPQHL.

The V call is TRBV5-6, the J call TRBJ2-3; TRBD2 matches at 7 bases. Germline CDR1 and CDR2: SGHDT and YYEEEE. V lost 4 bases to trimming and J lost 0 bases; unmatched junction nucleotides: 5. The CDR3 covers 15 residues. CDR3 sequence reads: CASSRGGVSTDTQYF. In DNA, the CDR3 is TGTGCCAGCAGCAGGGGAGGGGTTAGCACAGATACGCAGTATTTT. Complete variable domain (other parts from reference TRBV5-6 and TRBJ2-3): DAGVTQSPTHLIKTRGQQVTLRCSPKSGHDTVSWYQQALGQGPQFIFQYYEEEERQRGNFPDRFSGHQFPNYSSELNVNALLLGDSALYLCASSRGGVSTDTQYFGPGTRLTVL.

This clonotype was detected many times. The chain uses TRBV7-9 and TRBJ1-2, with 7 bases fitting TRBD1. Germline lookup yields CDR1 SEHNR and CDR2 FQNEAQ (reference sequence). The CDR3 spans 14 residues. V was pared by 2 bases and J by 6 bases, with 6 bases of the junction left unmatched. The chain's CDR3 is CASSLLGTAHGYTF. The CDR3 nucleotides are TGTGCCAGCAGCTTACTAGGGACAGCGCATGGCTACACCTTC. The complete variable domain, with remaining parts taken from reference TRBV7-9 and TRBJ1-2, reads DTGVSQNPRHKITKRGQNVTFRCDPISEHNRLYWYRQTLGQGPEFLTYFQNEAQLEKSRLLSDRFSAERPKGSFSTLEIQRTEQGDSAMYLCASSLLGTAHGYTFGSGTRLTVV.

This clonotype occurred many times. This sequence joins TRBV12-3 or TRBV12-4 and TRBJ2-1, with no clear D. The CDR3 is 13 amino acids. The V end was cut by 0 bases, the J end by 10 bases, with 10 bases between. The CDR3 nucleotides are TGTGCCAGCAGTTTAGCGTTAAGAGCGGAGCAGTTCTTC. Translating gives CASSLALRAEQFF.

A few counts support this clonotype. This CDR3 is CASSPQGQTYEQYF. DNA of the CDR3: TGTGCCAGCTCACCTCAGGGACAGACCTACGAGCAGTACTTC. The rearrangement links TRBV18 to TRBJ2-7; 7 positions match TRBD1. This CDR3 contains 14 residues. CDR1 and CDR2 (germline): KGHSH, LQKENI. With 3 bases clipped from V and 2 bases from J, the junction kept 4 bases outside the gene matches.